Presented here are 4 T cell receptor beta chains from one specimen sequenced in a study of blood T cell repertoires in COVID-19. This table comes from immunoSEQ multiplex PCR, and its TCRdb copy is limited to in-frame clones, with some not included. The sample has 150,000 to 200,000 clones; about four fifths are singletons. The sample taken for sequencing was PBMCs or T cells enriched from blood (not recorded which). These receptors all stem from a man between 40 and 49 years old who had recovered from COVID-19.

This clone was detected a few times. The V and J genes are TRBV7-2 and TRBJ2-2, with no clear D. CDR1 and CDR2 (germline): SGHTA, FQGNSA. V was shortened by 5 bases and J by 6 bases, with 7 bases between the two germline ends. CDR3 length: 12 amino acids. Here the CDR3 DNA reads TGTGCCAGCAGCCTGCGTCCCGGGGAGCTGTTTTTT. Protein sequence: CASSLRPGELFF.

The chain has TRBV7-2 and TRBJ1-4, with TRBD1 matching 7 bases. The trim removed 5 bases at V and 4 bases at J, leaving 7 bases unmatched. The germline gives CDR1 SGHTA, CDR2 FQGNSA. The CDR3 runs to 15 residues. The CDR3 DNA follows: TGTGCCAGCAGCACACAGGGGTCCCATAATGAAAAACTGTTTTTT. It specifies CASSTQGSHNEKLFF.

This chain uses TRBV7-2 with TRBJ1-2; TRBD1 matches at 8 bases. Germline-derived CDR1 and CDR2 are SGHTA and FQGNSA. The J segment lost 3 bases and the V segment lost 3 bases, leaving 6 bases of the junction unmatched. The CDR3 has 15 residues. This chain's CDR3 is CASSFTTGDYYGYTF. Here the CDR3 DNA reads TGTGCCAGCAGCTTTACGACAGGGGATTACTATGGCTACACCTTC. Using reference TRBV7-2 and TRBJ1-2 for the parts outside the CDR3, the full variable domain is GAGVSQSPSNKVTEKGKDVELRCDPISGHTALYWYRQSLGQGLEFLIYFQGNSAPDKSGLPSDRFSAERTGGSVSTLTIQRTQQEDSAVYLCASSFTTGDYYGYTFGSGTRLTVV.

The rearrangement uses TRBV10-3 and TRBJ1-5; tentatively, D is TRBD1 (5 bases). This CDR3 has 16 amino acids. Germline V CDR1 and CDR2: ENHRY, SYGVKD. V was shortened by 3 bases and J by 4 bases, with 16 bases between the two germline ends. The CDR3 nucleotides read TGTGCCATCAGTGATAGTACCCAGGGTCGAAATCAGCCCCAGCATTTT. Protein sequence: CAISDSTQGRNQPQHF.